What follows are 7 T cell receptor beta chains derived from one specimen sequenced in a study of chemoradiotherapy in HPV16-positive cancers. This table comes from immunoSEQ multiplex PCR, and its TCRdb copy is limited to in-frame clones, with some not included. The data show 15,000 or so clones, with about two thirds seen just once and around 7.6% held by the top ten. This specimen consisted of tumor tissue, obtained from a patient who underwent chemoradiotherapy. These receptors came from a human donor with HPV-associated anogenital cancer.

The J gene is TRBJ2-1, the V gene TRBV5-4; 8 bases fit TRBD1. Germline V gene sequence: CDR1 SGHNT, CDR2 YYREEE (reference sequence). CDR3 length equals 13 residues. With V trimmed by 3 bases and J by 6 bases, 2 bases remained unmatched. The CDR3 region is CASSSGTGNEQFF. The CDR3 bases are TGTGCCAGCAGCTCTGGGACAGGCAATGAGCAGTTCTTC.

V is TRBV4-1 and J is TRBJ2-7, with a weak D call TRBD1 (6 bases). The ends were cut back, 4 bases at V and 2 bases at J, with 15 bases in the middle. Germline assignment: CDR1 MGHRA and CDR2 YSYEKL. The CDR3 is 15 amino acids. CDR3 sequence (DNA): TGCGCCAGCAGCCCACCCGGGGCAGGGGCCTACGAGCAGTACTTC. It codes for CASSPPGAGAYEQYF.

This clone was seen only a few times. This rearrangement joins TRBV6-4 to TRBJ1-6; 7 bases fit TRBD1. The CDR3 is made up of 15 amino acids. Unmatched junction bases numbered 10, after V lost 5 bases and J lost 9 bases. Germline V gives CDR1 MRHNA, CDR2 SNTAGT. CDR3 residues: CASSRETGTGSPLHF. Written as DNA, the CDR3 is TGTGCCAGCAGTCGGGAGACAGGGACGGGTTCACCCCTCCACTTT.

The rearrangement uses TRBV10-3 and TRBJ2-7; 8 nucleotides agree with TRBD2. CDR3 length: 16 amino acids. After removal of 0 bases from V and 5 bases from J, the junction contained 9 bases not matched to a gene. Germline-derived CDR1 and CDR2 are ENHRY and SYGVKD. For the CDR3, the DNA is TGTGCCATCAGTGAGTCGAGAGCGGGAGTCGGCAACGAGCAGTACTTC. As protein: CAISESRAGVGNEQYF.

This clone was counted a few times. The chain couples TRBV2 to TRBJ1-5, with D unresolved. Trimming took off 7 bases at V and 6 bases at J, with 19 bases between the two ends. The CDR3 is 15 amino acids. Germline V gene lookup returns CDR1 SNHLY and CDR2 FYNNEI. For the CDR3, the DNA is TGTGCCAGCACAGGAGCAGCCCGGACCCGTCAGCCCCAGCATTTT. This gives the protein CASTGAARTRQPQHF. Full variable domain (outside the CDR3, taken from reference TRBV2 and TRBJ1-5): EPEVTQTPSHQVTQMGQEVILRCVPISNHLYFYWYRQILGQKVEFLVSFYNNEISEKSEIFDDQFSVERPDGSNFTLKIRSTKLEDSAMYFCASTGAARTRQPQHFGDGTRLSIL.

This clone was seen more than once but under ten times. CDR3 sequence reads: CASGTASYEQYF. The CDR3 DNA is TGCGCCAGTGGGACAGCCTCCTACGAGCAGTACTTC. V and J are TRBV10-2 and TRBJ2-7; 7 nucleotides match TRBD1. Germline CDR1 is WSHSY and CDR2 is SAAADI. V trimming: 9 bases; J trimming: 0 bases; junction bases outside the gene matches: 2. This CDR3 spans 12 amino acids.

The V and J genes are TRBV7-9 and TRBJ2-3, with D possibly being TRBD2 (6 bases). CDR1 and CDR2 (germline): SEHNR, FQNEAQ (reference sequence). The CDR3 runs 15 residues. The V gene lost 0 bases and the J gene lost 0 bases, with 7 bases spanning the gap. This CDR3 reads CASSLAGLSTDTQYF. CDR3 bases: TGTGCCAGCAGCTTAGCGGGACTGAGCACAGATACGCAGTATTTT.